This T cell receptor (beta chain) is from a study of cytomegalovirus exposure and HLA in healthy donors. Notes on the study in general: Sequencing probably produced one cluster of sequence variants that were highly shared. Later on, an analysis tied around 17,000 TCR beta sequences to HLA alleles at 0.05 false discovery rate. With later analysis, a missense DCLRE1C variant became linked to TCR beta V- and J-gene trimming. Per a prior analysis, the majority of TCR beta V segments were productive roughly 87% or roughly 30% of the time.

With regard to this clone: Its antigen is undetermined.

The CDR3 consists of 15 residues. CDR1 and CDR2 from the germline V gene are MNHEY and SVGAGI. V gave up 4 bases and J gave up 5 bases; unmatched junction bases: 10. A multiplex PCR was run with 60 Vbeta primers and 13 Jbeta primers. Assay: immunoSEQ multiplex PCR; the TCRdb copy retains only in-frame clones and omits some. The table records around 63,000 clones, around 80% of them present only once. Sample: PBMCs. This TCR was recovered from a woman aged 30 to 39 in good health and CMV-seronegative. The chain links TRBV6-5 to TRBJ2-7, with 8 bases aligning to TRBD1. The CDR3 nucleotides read TGTGCCAGCAGTTCGCCCGGGACAGGCCTCAACGAGCAGTACTTC. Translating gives CASSSPGTGLNEQYF.